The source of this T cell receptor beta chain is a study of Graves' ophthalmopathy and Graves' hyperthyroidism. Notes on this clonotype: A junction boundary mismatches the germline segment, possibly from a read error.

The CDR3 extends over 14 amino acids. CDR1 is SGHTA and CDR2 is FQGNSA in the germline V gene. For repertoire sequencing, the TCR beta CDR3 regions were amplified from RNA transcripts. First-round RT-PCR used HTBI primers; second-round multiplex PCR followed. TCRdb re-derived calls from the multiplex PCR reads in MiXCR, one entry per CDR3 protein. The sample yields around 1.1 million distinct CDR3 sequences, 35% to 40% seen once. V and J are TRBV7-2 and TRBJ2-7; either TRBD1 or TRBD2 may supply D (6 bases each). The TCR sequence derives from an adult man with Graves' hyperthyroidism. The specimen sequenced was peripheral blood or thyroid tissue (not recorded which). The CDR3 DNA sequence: TGTGCCAGCAGCCGCGGAGGGGGTTCGTACGAGCAGTGCTTC. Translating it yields CASSRGGGSYEQCF.